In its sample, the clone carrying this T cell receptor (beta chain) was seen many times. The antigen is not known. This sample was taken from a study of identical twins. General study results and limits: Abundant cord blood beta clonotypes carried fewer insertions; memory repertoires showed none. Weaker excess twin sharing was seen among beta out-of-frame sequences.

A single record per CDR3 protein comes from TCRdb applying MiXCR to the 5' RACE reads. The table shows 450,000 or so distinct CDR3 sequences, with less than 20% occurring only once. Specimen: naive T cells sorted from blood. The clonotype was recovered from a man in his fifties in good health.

The CDR3 nucleotides are TGCAGTGCTCAGGACCCCAGGAACACTGAAGCTTTCTTT. Protein: CSAQDPRNTEAFF. The chain joins TRBV20-1 to TRBJ1-1, with D uncertain. With 5 bases removed from V and 1 base from J, the gap between germline ends came to 11 bases. This CDR3 region has 13 residues. From germline, CDR1 is DFQATT and CDR2 SNEGSKA (reference sequence).